Listed here are 18 T cell receptor beta chains from one sample, sequenced in a study of CD8 T cells in Susac syndrome. The RNA input was roughly 0.45 to 1 ug, and it was reverse transcribed with random hexamers. TCRdb reprocessed the immunoSEQ multiplex PCR reads via MiXCR and lists one record per CDR3 protein. The sample consists of 250,000 to 300,000 distinct CDR3 sequences, about nine tenths of them appearing once. Specimen: CD8+ T cells from PBMCs. All receptors derive from a human donor with multiple sclerosis.

This chain connects TRBV19 to TRBJ2-7, with 9 bases lining up with TRBD1. Germline V gene sequence: CDR1 LNHDA, CDR2 SQIVND (reference sequence). The CDR3 loop spans 15 amino acids. V gave up 7 bases and J gave up 2 bases; unmatched junction bases: 9. The CDR3 here is CASTSPGTGTYEQYF. The CDR3 coding sequence is TGTGCCAGTACGAGTCCCGGGACAGGGACCTACGAGCAGTACTTC.

The chain is built from TRBV6-6 and TRBJ2-3; tentatively, D is TRBD1 (6 bases). The V gene's germline CDR1 is MNHNY and CDR2 SVGAGI (reference sequence). The CDR3 sequence is 14 residues long. The V and J ends lost 6 bases and 0 bases respectively, with 10 bases between them. In DNA form, the CDR3 reads TGTGCCAGCAGATCGACAGGTAGCACAGATACGCAGTATTTT. This codes for CASRSTGSTDTQYF.

The chain is built from TRBV4-1 and TRBJ1-2; no reliable D call. The CDR3 covers 13 residues. Trimming took off 2 bases at V and 3 bases at J, with 7 bases between the two ends. In germline, CDR1 is MGHRA, CDR2 YSYEKL. The CDR3 is CASSQSSYYGYTF. In DNA, the CDR3 is TGCGCCAGCAGCCAATCAAGCTACTATGGCTACACCTTC.

In DNA form, the CDR3 reads TGCAGTGCTACCCCGACTAGCGGTATCTACGAGCAGTACTTC. Its translation: CSATPTSGIYEQYF. This chain uses TRBV20-1 with TRBJ2-7; 9 bases match TRBD2. The CDR3 covers 14 residues. The germline CDR1 and CDR2 sequences are DFQATT and SNEGSKA (reference sequence). The ends lost 4 bases at V and 3 bases at J; junction bases unmatched: 7.

The genes are TRBV27 and TRBJ2-3, with 11 bases that match TRBD1. CDR3 size: 16 residues. Trimming at V came to 2 bases and at J to 6 bases, leaving 7 bases not matched to a gene. In germline, CDR1 is MNHEY, CDR2 SMNVEV (reference sequence). The CDR3 spells CASSLGDRGSTDTQYF. CDR3 bases: TGTGCCAGCAGTTTAGGGGACAGGGGGTCCACGGATACGCAGTATTTT.

The V gene is TRBV6-2 or TRBV6-3, the J gene TRBJ2-5; 10 bases agree with TRBD2. CDR3 length equals 15 residues. V gave up 6 bases and J gave up 2 bases; unmatched junction bases: 6. CDR1 and CDR2 from the germline V gene are MNHEY and SVGEGT. As DNA, the CDR3 is TGTGCCAGCAGACTTCTAGCGGGGGATCAAGAGACCCAGTACTTC. As protein: CASRLLAGDQETQYF.

The chain joins TRBV6-1 to TRBJ2-5, with TRBD2 as a possible D gene (6 bases). This CDR3 contains 16 residues. CDR1 and CDR2 (germline): MNHNS, SASEGT. Between the trimmed V and J ends, which lost 3 bases and 2 bases, there was a span of 16 bases. CDR3 sequence reads: CASSDPPGGGQETQYF. The CDR3 DNA reads TGTGCCAGCAGTGACCCCCCTGGAGGAGGGCAAGAGACCCAGTACTTC.

V gene TRBV7-8 combines with J gene TRBJ2-5; 7 nucleotides line up with TRBD2. Germline V gives CDR1 SGHVS, CDR2 FQNEAQ. The ends lost 1 base at V and 2 bases at J; junction bases unmatched: 7. The CDR3 contains 16 residues. The CDR3 spells CASSLVRGGSQETQYF. CDR3 coding DNA: TGTGCCAGCAGCTTAGTAAGGGGCGGGAGTCAAGAGACCCAGTACTTC.

The chain is built from TRBV7-9 and TRBJ2-1, with 12 bases aligning to TRBD2. V dropped 7 bases and J dropped 0; count of bases not matched to a gene: 10. This CDR3 has 18 residues. The germline V gene has CDR1 SEHNR and CDR2 FQNEAQ (reference sequence). CDR3 loop: CASNPGTSGRSSYNEQFF. As DNA, the CDR3 is TGTGCCAGCAACCCCGGGACTAGCGGGCGCAGCTCCTACAATGAGCAGTTCTTC.

The gene calls are TRBV5-8 and TRBJ1-2, with no clear D. The CDR3 is 16 residues long. Germline V gene sequence: CDR1 SGHTS, CDR2 YDEGEE. Trimming took 0 bases from V and 0 from J, leaving 12 bases between them. Written as DNA, the CDR3 is TGTGCCAGCAGCTTGGGCGTGGGCGCAGCTAACTATGGCTACACCTTC. This translates into CASSLGVGAANYGYTF.

The CDR3 spells CASSLRGPEDTQYF. CDR3 nucleotides: TGTGCCAGCAGCTTAAGGGGGCCCGAGGATACGCAGTATTTT. The chain carries TRBV7-9 and TRBJ2-3, with 7 bases aligning to TRBD1. J gave up 6 bases and V 2 bases, and 5 bases lay outside the gene matches. CDR3 length: 14 amino acids. Germline V gene sequence: CDR1 SEHNR, CDR2 FQNEAQ (reference sequence).

The rearrangement links TRBV6-2 or TRBV6-3 to TRBJ2-7; 11 bases agree with TRBD1. The germline CDR1 and CDR2 sequences are MNHEY and SVGEGT. V was pared by 2 bases and J by 1 base, with 7 bases of the junction left unmatched. This CDR3 has 17 amino acids. The DNA for the CDR3 is TGTGCCAGCAGTTACCAGGTGGACAGGGGGCTTTCCTACGAGCAGTACTTC. Encoded protein: CASSYQVDRGLSYEQYF.

CDR3 nucleotide sequence: TGTGCCAGCACCCTAGACAGAGCGGATGGCTACACCTTC. Translated, it gives CASTLDRADGYTF. The chain joins TRBV28 to TRBJ1-2; D perhaps matches TRBD1 (5 bases). Trimming pared 7 bases from V and 6 bases from J, leaving 15 bases between. The CDR3 spans 13 residues. Germline V gives CDR1 MDHEN, CDR2 SYDVKM.

This chain uses TRBV20-1 with TRBJ2-1; perhaps TRBD1 as D (5 bases). Germline CDR1 reads DFQATT; CDR2 reads SNEGSKA (reference sequence). The V gene lost 6 bases and the J gene lost 6 bases, with 21 bases spanning the gap. This CDR3 region has 15 residues. The CDR3 sequence is CSARPAGSFGNEQFF. For the CDR3, the DNA is TGCAGTGCCCGACCTGCAGGGTCGTTTGGCAATGAGCAGTTCTTC.

The J gene is TRBJ2-1, the V gene TRBV29-1, with 7 bases lining up with TRBD2. CDR1 and CDR2 from the germline V gene are SQVTM and ANQGSEA. With 5 bases clipped from V and 8 bases from J, the junction kept 9 bases outside the gene matches. The CDR3 runs to 13 residues. The CDR3 protein is CSVHSGARYEQFF. CDR3 nucleotides: TGCAGCGTTCACAGCGGGGCTCGTTATGAGCAGTTCTTC.

The genes are TRBV5-4 and TRBJ2-1; 7 positions agree with TRBD1. There are 15 residues in the CDR3. The trim removed 1 base at V and 5 bases at J, leaving 6 bases unmatched. Germline V gene data show CDR1 as SGHNT and CDR2 as YYREEE (reference sequence). Written as DNA, the CDR3 is TGTGCCAGCAGCTTGCGAGGGGGCTTCCACAATGAGCAGTTCTTC. This encodes CASSLRGGFHNEQFF.

CDR3 in amino acids: CASSLASGQGGEQYF. For the CDR3, the DNA is TGTGCCAGCAGCTTAGCGTCCGGACAGGGAGGCGAGCAGTACTTC. The V call is TRBV7-8, the J call TRBJ2-7; TRBD1 matches 8 bases. This CDR3 has 15 amino acids. The ends lost 0 bases at V and 6 bases at J; junction bases unmatched: 7. Germline V CDR1 and CDR2: SGHVS, FQNEAQ.

The rearrangement uses TRBV20-1 and TRBJ2-5, with TRBD2 identical over 8 bases. The CDR3 has 15 residues. J lost 4 bases, V lost 3 bases, and 10 bases had no gene match. From germline, CDR1 is DFQATT and CDR2 SNEGSKA (reference sequence). The CDR3, as DNA: TGCAGTGCTAGTAGCCCGGGAGGGAATCTAGAGACCCAGTACTTC. Protein sequence: CSASSPGGNLETQYF.